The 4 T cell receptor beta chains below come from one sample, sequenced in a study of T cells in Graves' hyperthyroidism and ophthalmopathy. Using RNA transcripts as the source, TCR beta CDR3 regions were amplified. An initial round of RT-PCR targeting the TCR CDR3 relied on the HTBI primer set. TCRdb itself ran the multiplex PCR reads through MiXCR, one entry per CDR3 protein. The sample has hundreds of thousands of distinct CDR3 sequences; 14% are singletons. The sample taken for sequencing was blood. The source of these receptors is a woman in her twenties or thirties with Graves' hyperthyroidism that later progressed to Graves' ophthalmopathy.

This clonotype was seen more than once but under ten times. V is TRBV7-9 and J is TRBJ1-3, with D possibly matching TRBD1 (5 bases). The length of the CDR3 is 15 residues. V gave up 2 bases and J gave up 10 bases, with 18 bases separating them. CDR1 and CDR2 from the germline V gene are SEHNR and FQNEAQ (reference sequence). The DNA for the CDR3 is TGTGCCAGCAGCTTACTCCTCGGGACGTCCTGGACCATATATTTT. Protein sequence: CASSLLLGTSWTIYF.

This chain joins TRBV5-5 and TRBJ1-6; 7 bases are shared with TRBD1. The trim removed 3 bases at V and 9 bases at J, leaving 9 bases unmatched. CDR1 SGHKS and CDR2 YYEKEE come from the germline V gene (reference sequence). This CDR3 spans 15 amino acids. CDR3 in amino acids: CASSSRGVSGSPLHF. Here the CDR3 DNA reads TGTGCCAGCAGCTCCAGGGGGGTGTCGGGTTCACCCCTCCACTTT.

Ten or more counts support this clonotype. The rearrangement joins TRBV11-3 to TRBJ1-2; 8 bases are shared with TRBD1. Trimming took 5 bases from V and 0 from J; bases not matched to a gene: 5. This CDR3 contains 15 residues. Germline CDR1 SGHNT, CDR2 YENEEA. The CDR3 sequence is CASSQMTGANYGYTF. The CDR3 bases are TGTGCCAGCAGCCAGATGACAGGGGCTAACTATGGCTACACCTTC.

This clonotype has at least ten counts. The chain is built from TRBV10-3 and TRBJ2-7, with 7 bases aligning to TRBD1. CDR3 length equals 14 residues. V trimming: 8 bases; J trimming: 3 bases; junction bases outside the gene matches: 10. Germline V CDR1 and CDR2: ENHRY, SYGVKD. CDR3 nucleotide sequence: TGTGCCATCTCGAGAGGGACAGATCTCTACGAGCAGTACTTC. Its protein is CAISRGTDLYEQYF.